Listed below are T cell receptor beta chains from one sample, sequenced in a study of shared clonotypes between healthy human individuals. Some clones are missing from TCRdb's copy, which holds only in-frame ones; the method was immunoSEQ multiplex PCR. The top ten clones hold 24% of a sample with under 850,000 clones, over 90% of them seen once. The source material was naive CD8+ T cells sorted from blood. The receptors originated from a man under 40 in good health. CDR3s include the opening cysteine and the closing phenylalanine or tryptophan. A clone size is listed for some rows: how often the clone was seen (once, few, many), or a class if it is expanded.

TRBJ1-2,.,TRBV2,CASIWAGGEIYGYTF
TRBJ2-2,.,TRBV5-4,CASSLTTSGRGTGELFF
TRBJ2-3,.,TRBV9,CASSVAGEATDTQYF
TRBJ2-7,.,TRBV2,CASSAPDGEYF
TRBJ1-1,once,TRBV6-5,CASSPTGGDYTEAFF
TRBJ2-7,.,TRBV5-4,CASSLVLDSSYEQYF
TRBJ2-5,.,TRBV27,CASSFPRETQYF
TRBJ1-1,.,TRBV9,CASGRVNTEAFF
TRBJ2-6,.,TRBV7-9,CASTVFSGANVLTF
TRBJ1-1,.,TRBV7-9,CASSFPGSTEAFF
TRBJ2-7,once,TRBV19,CASSWASGDYEQYF
TRBJ1-2,.,TRBV7-2,CASSSHAQGAPVFGYTF
TRBJ1-1,once,TRBV27,CASSLKGINMNTEAFF
TRBJ2-3,.,TRBV7-9,CASSHGDGGRAVADTQYF
TRBJ2-7,.,TRBV29-1,CSVVAGLSYEQYF
TRBJ2-7,.,TRBV11-2,CASSQHSPSYEQYF
TRBJ2-1,.,TRBV7-3,CASSLLAGGSYNEQFF
TRBJ2-2,.,TRBV5-1,CASSRTSGRGTGELFF
TRBJ2-7,once,TRBV11-2,CASSLLTGWGEQYF
TRBJ2-1,once,TRBV27,CASSFSGAYNEQFF
TRBJ2-2,.,TRBV29-1,CSVDLAGTNTGELFF
TRBJ1-2,.,TRBV6-1,CASSEIGLLEGYTF
TRBJ2-3,.,TRBV9,CASSAQGSTDTQYF
TRBJ2-3,.,TRBV18,CASARRDRTSTDTQYF
TRBJ1-5,.,TRBV6-6,CASSYGRGAQPQHF